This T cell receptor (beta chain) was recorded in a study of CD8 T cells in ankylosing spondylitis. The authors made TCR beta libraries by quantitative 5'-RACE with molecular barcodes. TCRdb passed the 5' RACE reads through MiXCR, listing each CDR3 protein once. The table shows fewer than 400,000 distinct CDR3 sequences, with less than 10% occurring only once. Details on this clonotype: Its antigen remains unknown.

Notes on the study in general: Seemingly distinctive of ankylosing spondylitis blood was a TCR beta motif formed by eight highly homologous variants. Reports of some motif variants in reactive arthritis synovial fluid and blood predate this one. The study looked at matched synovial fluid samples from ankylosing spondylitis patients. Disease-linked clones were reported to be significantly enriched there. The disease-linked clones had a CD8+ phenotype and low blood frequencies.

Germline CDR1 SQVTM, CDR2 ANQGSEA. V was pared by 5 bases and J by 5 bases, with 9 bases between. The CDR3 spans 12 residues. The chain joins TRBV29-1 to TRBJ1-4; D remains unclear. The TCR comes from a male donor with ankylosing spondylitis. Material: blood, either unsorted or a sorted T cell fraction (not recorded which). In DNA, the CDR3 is TGCAGCGTTCGTGGAGGGAATGAAAAACTGTTTTTT. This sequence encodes CSVRGGNEKLFF.